This T cell receptor beta chain was identified in a study of blood T cell repertoires in COVID-19. Whole-study context: Sources were T cells, B-cell-depleted T cells, or PBMCs; the material itself was cDNA or gDNA.

Per the authors' pipeline: Amplified reference gene primers provided the basis for estimating nucleated cell counts. Some clones are missing from TCRdb's copy, which holds only in-frame ones; the method was immunoSEQ multiplex PCR. V, J and clone size were drawn from that table, and D and trimming were deduced from the DNA. Of 90,000 to 130,000 clones in the sample, 87% were seen once. The CDR3 is 15 amino acids. V lost 4 bases to trimming and J lost 0 bases; unmatched junction nucleotides: 2. The germline gives CDR1 SGHRS, CDR2 YFSETQ. The specimen sequenced was peripheral blood. J is TRBJ1-3 and V is TRBV5-1, with TRBD1 identical over 9 bases. The origin of this receptor is a human donor in a cohort sampled during active COVID-19. This chain's CDR3 is CASSPDRGSGNTIYF. CDR3 DNA sequence: TGCGCCAGCAGCCCGGACAGGGGCTCTGGAAACACCATATATTTT.